The rows below give T cell receptor beta chains drawn from one sample of a study of PD-1 blockade in mismatch repair-deficient tumors. TCRdb keeps only in-frame clones here, not all; method: immunoSEQ multiplex PCR. There are some 100,000 clones in the sample; 82% occur only once, and around 6.5% lies in the top ten. The sample consisted of peripheral blood, taken roughly 36 weeks after starting pembrolizumab. These receptors came from an adult with mismatch repair-deficient cancer. Each CDR3 is given with its conserved first and last residue. Fields, in order: V gene, clone size, D gene, J gene, CDR3 DNA, CDR3 protein. A D gene is named only where the DNA matches it firmly. A row's size may be missing; if present it is once, few, many or a size class.

TRBV5-6	.	.	TRBJ2-6	TGTGCCAGCAGCTTGGCCCCCTCTGGGGCCAACGTCCTGACTTTC	CASSLAPSGANVLTF
TRBV10-3	once	.	TRBJ2-1	TGTGCCATCAGTGAGTGGGAAGTTGAGCAGTTCTTC	CAISEWEVEQFF
TRBV5-4	few	TRBD1	TRBJ2-7	TGTGCCAGCAGCTCGACAGGGCAAGGTGAGCAGTACTTC	CASSSTGQGEQYF
TRBV2	.	TRBD2	TRBJ2-5	TGTGCCAGCAGTGAAGCTAGCGGGAGAGGGGAGACCCAGTACTTC	CASSEASGRGETQYF
TRBV6-1	.	.	TRBJ2-7	TGTGCCAGCAGTGAAGCGAAAGCCAACTTC	CASSEAKANF
TRBV18	.	TRBD2	TRBJ2-1	TGTGCCAGCTCACCAAGAGGGAGGACTAGCGGGAACAATGAGCAGTTCTTC	CASSPRGRTSGNNEQFF
TRBV19	.	TRBD2	TRBJ2-2	TGTGCCAGTAGATGGACTAGCGGGAGACCGGGCACCGGGGAGCTGTTTTTT	CASRWTSGRPGTGELFF
TRBV5-4	.	.	TRBJ2-1	TGTGCCAGCAGGCAAAAAGCGGAGGGGTACAATGAGCAGTTCTTC	CASRQKAEGYNEQFF
TRBV11-1	.	TRBD2	TRBJ2-5	TGTGCCAGCAGCCCCCGGGTAGCGGGAGAACAAGAGACCCAGTACTTC	CASSPRVAGEQETQYF
TRBV9	.	.	TRBJ2-7	TGTGCCAGCAGCTCTAGAGGGACGAACTCCTACGAGCAGTACTTC	CASSSRGTNSYEQYF
TRBV6-5	few	.	TRBJ1-3	TGTGCCAGCAGTTATCAAACTGGAAACACCATATATTTT	CASSYQTGNTIYF
TRBV5-8	.	.	TRBJ1-1	TGTGCCAGCAGCTTGGGGAGGGGATCCGGCACTGAAGCTTTCTTT	CASSLGRGSGTEAFF
TRBV25-1	.	.	TRBJ1-5	TGTGCCAGCGGAAACAATCAGCCCCAGCATTTT	CASGNNQPQHF
TRBV5-1	once	TRBD1	TRBJ1-1	TGCGCCAGCAGCTTGCAGACAGGGCGGTCCACTGAAGCTTTCTTT	CASSLQTGRSTEAFF
TRBV2	once	.	TRBJ2-3	TGTGCCAGCACACGGACGCAGTCCTCGGATACGCAGTATTTT	CASTRTQSSDTQYF
TRBV7-9	.	.	TRBJ1-4	TGTGCCAGCAGGAGAGACAGACCTAATGAAAAACTGTTTTTT	CASRRDRPNEKLFF
TRBV6-5	.	.	TRBJ2-7	TGTGCCAGCAGTCGCGGGACAGCTACCTACGAGCAGTACTTC	CASSRGTATYEQYF
TRBV10-1	.	.	TRBJ2-7	TGCGCCAGCAGTTATGACCCAGGATACGAGCAGTACTTC	CASSYDPGYEQYF
TRBV4-1	.	.	TRBJ2-5	TGCGCCAGCAGCCAAGTTTTCGGCAGGGGTTCAATCGAGACCCAGTACTTC	CASSQVFGRGSIETQYF
TRBV7-9	once	TRBD1	TRBJ1-3	TGTGCCAGCAGCTCAAACTCTCGGACAGGTGGAAACACCATATATTTT	CASSSNSRTGGNTIYF
TRBV15	.	.	TRBJ2-7	TGTGCCACCAGCAGAGGGGGCGCAGAAGACGAGCAGTACTTC	CATSRGGAEDEQYF
TRBV10-1	.	.	TRBJ2-5	TGCGCCAGCAGTGAGTCTGCTAGCCAAGAGACCCAGTACTTC	CASSESASQETQYF
TRBV29-1	.	.	TRBJ2-7	TGCAGCGAACATGACAGGACCTACGAGCAGTACTTC	CSEHDRTYEQYF